This passage covers 28 T cell receptor beta chains from one sample sequenced in a study of breast tumors, draining lymph nodes, adjacent tissues. Breast cancer patients provided tissue from their axillary draining lymph nodes. MiXCR was run by TCRdb on the multiplex PCR reads, yielding one entry per CDR3 protein. The sample consists of 190,000 or so distinct CDR3 sequences, over 25% of them appearing once. Sequenced material: axillary lymph node tissue. Source of these receptors: a female donor with breast cancer. Some clones in this sample may be carry-over from other donors' samples.

This clonotype was counted once. The chain uses TRBV29-1 and TRBJ1-2; possible D gene TRBD1, 6 bases. V dropped 3 bases and J dropped 10 bases, with 15 bases sitting between them. The CDR3 is made up of 12 amino acids. Germline loops: CDR1 SQVTM, CDR2 ANQGSEA. CDR3: CSVDRDNMNYTF. The CDR3 DNA reads as TGCAGCGTTGACAGGGACAACATGAACTACACCTTC.

This clonotype was picked up many times. This chain uses TRBV18 with TRBJ1-2; D not certain. The ends were cut back, 2 bases at V and 0 bases at J, with 4 bases in the middle. The germline V gene encodes CDR1 KGHSH and CDR2 LQKENI. The CDR3 extends over 13 amino acids. CDR3 loop: CASSPESNYGYTF. The CDR3 coding sequence is TGTGCCAGCTCACCAGAATCTAACTATGGCTACACCTTC.

With respect to this clonotype: This may be a read error, as it is one base from a much larger clone. The V gene is TRBV13, the J gene TRBJ2-2; D unclear. This CDR3 region has 13 residues. V lost 8 bases, J lost 6 bases, and 13 bases lay in between. Germline V gene lookup returns CDR1 PRHDT and CDR2 FYEKMQ (reference sequence). The CDR3 reads CASGYDKAGELFF. DNA for the CDR3: TGTGCCAGCGGCTACGACAAGGCCGGGGAGCTGTTTTTT.

V usage is TRBV7-2 and J usage is TRBJ1-2, with unresolved D. This CDR3 is 14 amino acids long. The V end lost 1 base, the J end lost 4 bases, and 10 bases lay between the germline ends. The germline V gene has CDR1 SGHTA and CDR2 FQGNSA. The CDR3 loop is CASSLGPGFYGYTF. The CDR3 DNA reads as TGTGCCAGCAGCTTAGGGCCTGGGTTCTATGGCTACACCTTC. The whole variable domain, remainder taken from reference TRBV7-2 and TRBJ1-2, is GAGVSQSPSNKVTEKGKDVELRCDPISGHTALYWYRQSLGQGLEFLIYFQGNSAPDKSGLPSDRFSAERTGGSVSTLTIQRTQQEDSAVYLCASSLGPGFYGYTFGSGTRLTVV.

This chain links TRBV5-5 with TRBJ2-5, with a possible D match to TRBD1 (6 bases). The last part of the DNA fits TRBJ2-1 better; the J call may be wrong. CDR1 SGHKS and CDR2 YYEKEE come from the germline V gene (reference sequence). The CDR3 contains 16 residues. The CDR3 region is CASSHRQPAEGGEQFF. CDR3 DNA sequence: TGTGCCAGCAGCCACCGCCAACCAGCGGAAGGGGGTGAGCAGTTCTTC.

At least ten counts were recorded for this clonotype. J is TRBJ2-4 and V is TRBV15; D is uncertain. Germline V CDR1 and CDR2: LNHNV, YYDKDF (reference sequence). The CDR3 is made up of 16 amino acids. V lost 5 bases, J lost 0 bases, and 14 bases lay in between. The CDR3 DNA sequence: TGTGCCACCAGCCCCCCGGCAGGCTTAGCCAAAAACATTCAGTACTTC. Amino acids: CATSPPAGLAKNIQYF.

This clonotype has a count of ten or more. CDR3 loop: CASSPFIGGNEQYF. The CDR3 region has the DNA TGTGCCAGCAGCCCCTTCATTGGGGGTAACGAGCAGTACTTC. The gene calls are TRBV11-2 and TRBJ2-7; D tentatively fits TRBD1 or TRBD2 (5 bases each). Per germline, CDR1 SGHAT and CDR2 FQNNGV. The CDR3 contains 14 residues. Between the trimmed V and J ends, which lost 5 bases and 5 bases, there was a span of 16 bases.

This clonotype was seen ten or more times. The chain uses TRBV27 and TRBJ1-2; 7 bases match TRBD1. The germline CDR1 and CDR2 sequences are MNHEY and SMNVEV (reference sequence). After removal of 2 bases from V and 5 bases from J, the junction contained 5 bases not matched to a gene. The CDR3 spans 14 residues. The CDR3 sequence: CASSLMARGYGYTF. In DNA, the CDR3 is TGTGCCAGCAGTTTAATGGCCAGGGGGTATGGCTACACCTTC.

This clonotype was observed at least ten times. The V gene is TRBV11-2, the J gene TRBJ2-7, with a tentative D call TRBD2 (7 bases). CDR1 and CDR2 (germline): SGHAT, FQNNGV. CDR3 length: 12 residues. V gave up 6 bases and J gave up 10 bases, with 16 bases separating them. CDR3 sequence (DNA): TGTGCCAGCAGTTCCGGCGGGGGCACACAGTACTTC. Translation: CASSSGGGTQYF. Combining the CDR3 with reference TRBV11-2 and TRBJ2-7 gives the whole variable domain EAGVAQSPRYKIIEKRQSVAFWCNPISGHATLYWYQQILGQGPKLLIQFQNNGVVDDSQLPKDRFSAERLKGVDSTLKIQPAKLEDSAVYLCASSSGGGTQYFGPGTRLTVT.

This clonotype was recorded at least ten times. This chain joins TRBV5-1 and TRBJ2-1; TRBD2 aligns across 12 bases. Germline loops: CDR1 SGHRS, CDR2 YFSETQ. J gave up 8 bases and V 0 bases, and 3 bases lay outside the gene matches. The length of the CDR3 is 15 residues. CDR3 loop: CASSLGLAGGDEQFF. The CDR3 coding sequence is TGCGCCAGCAGCTTGGGTCTAGCGGGAGGGGATGAGCAGTTCTTC.

The V and J genes are TRBV5-1 and TRBJ1-4; D is perhaps TRBD1 (5 bases). The CDR3 is 14 amino acids. V lost 4 bases, J lost 5 bases, and 12 bases lay in between. Germline CDR1 SGHRS, CDR2 YFSETQ. The CDR3 coding sequence is TGCGCCAGCAGCCTAGCTGGGGACAATGAAAAACTGTTTTTT. This translates into CASSLAGDNEKLFF.

This sequence joins TRBV6-2 or TRBV6-3 and TRBJ2-3; D ambiguous. The length of the CDR3 is 12 residues. The germline V gene encodes CDR1 MNHEY and CDR2 SVGEGT. V was trimmed by 0 bases and J by 9 bases, leaving 7 bases between them. The CDR3 DNA reads as TGTGCCAGCAGTTACTCGACTCAGACGCAGTATTTT. It encodes CASSYSTQTQYF.

The chain has TRBV6-5 and TRBJ2-7; TRBD2 matches 9 bases. Germline CDR1 MNHEY, CDR2 SVGAGI. The ends lost 6 bases at V and 2 bases at J; junction bases unmatched: 8. This CDR3 is built from 15 residues. The CDR3 DNA sequence: TGTGCCAGCAGCTCCCCCCGACTAGCGGCCTACGAGCAGTACTTC. It translates to CASSSPRLAAYEQYF.

The chain uses TRBV20-1 and TRBJ1-1, with 8 bases aligning to TRBD1. The CDR3 has 15 residues. Germline CDR1 DFQATT, CDR2 SNEGSKA (reference sequence). Losses at the gene ends were 1 base for V and 5 bases for J; bases not matched to a gene: 9. CDR3 loop: CSARGQDRARTEAFF. The DNA of the CDR3 is TGCAGTGCTAGAGGACAGGACAGGGCGAGGACTGAAGCTTTCTTT.

The chain combines TRBV2 with TRBJ1-5; D is uncertain. The length of the CDR3 is 14 residues. Trimming removed 0 bases at V and 2 bases at J, with 5 bases between. Germline V CDR1 and CDR2: SNHLY, FYNNEI. CDR3 loop: CASSEARGNQPQHF. CDR3 in DNA: TGTGCCAGCAGTGAAGCAAGGGGCAATCAGCCCCAGCATTTT.

Of note for this clonotype: The junction differs from germline at one of its ends, possibly a read error. This chain links TRBV19 with TRBJ1-6; D is unresolved. This CDR3 contains 17 residues. In germline, CDR1 is LNHDA, CDR2 SQIVND (reference sequence). The CDR3: CASTDTRPTGSGSPLPF. Written as DNA, the CDR3 is TGCGCCAGTACCGACACGAGGCCGACGGGTAGTGGGTCACCCCTCCCCTTT.

Details on this clonotype: This may be a read error: a much more frequent sequence differs by one nucleotide. The V gene is TRBV20-1, the J gene TRBJ2-5, with 7 bases matching TRBD2. The length of the CDR3 is 15 residues. The V gene's germline CDR1 is DFQATT and CDR2 SNEGSKA (reference sequence). The chain's CDR3 is CSAGEYSGSAETQYF. CDR3 bases: TGCAGTGCTGGAGAATATAGCGGGTCGGCAGAGACCCAGTACTTC.

This clonotype was found many times. V usage is TRBV5-6 and J usage is TRBJ2-6, with D hard to call. This CDR3 is built from 14 residues. CDR1 is SGHDT, CDR2 YYEEEE, per germline. Trimming pared 4 bases from V and 2 bases from J, leaving 7 bases between. CDR3 sequence: CASSRSAGANVLTF. DNA of the CDR3: TGTGCCAGCAGCCGGTCTGCTGGGGCCAACGTCCTGACTTTC.

In this sample, this clonotype turned up many times. The chain links TRBV7-2 to TRBJ2-2; the D gene is possibly TRBD2 (7 bases). V was pared by 5 bases and J by 4 bases, with 14 bases between. The length of the CDR3 is 15 residues. Germline CDR1 SGHTA, CDR2 FQGNSA. The CDR3 DNA follows: TGTGCCAGCAGCCGCAGCGGGGACATCACCGGGGAGCTGTTTTTT. Its protein product is CASSRSGDITGELFF.

This clonotype has a count of ten or more. J is TRBJ1-2 and V is TRBV4-1, with D maybe TRBD1 (5 bases). Trimming removed 0 bases at V and 4 bases at J, with 6 bases between. The CDR3 is 13 residues long. CDR1 MGHRA and CDR2 YSYEKL come from the germline V gene. The CDR3 is CASSQDGTYGYTF. CDR3 sequence (DNA): TGCGCCAGCAGCCAAGATGGGACCTATGGCTACACCTTC.

The chain recombines TRBV19 with TRBJ2-2, with D possibly being TRBD2 (6 bases). This CDR3 spans 12 amino acids. V lost 7 bases, J lost 7 bases, and 10 bases lay in between. From germline, CDR1 is LNHDA and CDR2 SQIVND (reference sequence). Here the CDR3 reads CASITTSGELFF. CDR3 bases: TGTGCCAGTATCACGACTAGCGGGGAGCTGTTTTTT.

This clonotype showed up many times. The V gene is TRBV10-2, the J gene TRBJ1-6, with a possible D match to TRBD1 (5 bases). Looked up from germline, CDR1 is WSHSY and CDR2 is SAAADI. This CDR3 has 14 amino acids. V gave up 7 bases and J gave up 8 bases, with 15 bases separating them. CDR3: CASTSTGRDSPLHF. In nucleotides, the CDR3 is TGCGCCAGCACCTCAACAGGACGAGATTCACCCCTCCACTTT.

This clonotype appeared a few times. The chain is built from TRBV28 and TRBJ1-2; 10 bases fit TRBD1. Germline V gene lookup returns CDR1 MDHEN and CDR2 SYDVKM. The V and J ends lost 6 bases and 3 bases, in that order; junction bases with no gene match: 7. The CDR3 sequence is 15 residues long. CDR3 coding DNA: TGTGCCAGCAGCAGCGGACAGGGGGTATACTATGGCTACACCTTC. Encoded protein: CASSSGQGVYYGYTF.

This clonotype was seen repeatedly, ten times or more. The V gene is TRBV20-1, the J gene TRBJ1-1, with D maybe TRBD1 (5 bases). The CDR3 spans 13 residues. V was shortened by 0 bases and J by 5 bases, with 10 bases between the two germline ends. CDR1 and CDR2 from the germline V gene are DFQATT and SNEGSKA (reference sequence). In DNA, the CDR3 is TGCAGTGCTAGAGATCCGGGGGGGACTGAAGCTTTCTTT. Translation: CSARDPGGTEAFF.

Many counts were recorded for this clonotype. Possible read error: a much larger clone is one base away. The chain recombines TRBV7-6 with TRBJ2-5; possibly TRBD2 for D (6 bases). The CDR3 is 15 amino acids. In germline, CDR1 is SGHVS, CDR2 FNYEAQ. The DNA of the CDR3 is TGTGCCAGCAGCTTAAGCCGGGGCACGGGGGAGACCCAGCACTTC. The encoded protein is CASSLSRGTGETQHF.

The sample holds many counts of this clonotype. The CDR3 is CASSEPGYSSYNSPLHF. CDR3 DNA sequence: TGTGCCAGCAGCGAACCAGGTTACAGCTCCTATAATTCACCCCTCCACTTT. This rearrangement joins TRBV6-1 to TRBJ1-6; no clear D. Germline CDR1 is MNHNS and CDR2 is SASEGT. The CDR3 is made up of 17 amino acids. Trimming pared 6 bases from V and 0 bases from J, leaving 15 bases between.

To note about this clonotype: Just one base apart from a much larger clone, this may be a read error. In DNA, the CDR3 is TGTGCCTGGAGTGGAGGGAACGCCATATATTTT. Its translation is CAWSGGNAIYF. The V call is TRBV30, the J call TRBJ1-3, with D unclear. The CDR3 covers 11 residues. CDR1 is GTSNPN and CDR2 is SVGIG in the germline V gene (reference sequence). The V and J ends lost 1 base and 11 bases respectively, with 9 bases between them. The full variable domain, with the rest looked up from reference TRBV30 and TRBJ1-3, is SQTIHQWPATLVQPVGSPLSLECTVEGTSNPNLYWYRQAAGRGLQLLFYSVGIGQISSEVPQNLSASRPQDRQFILSSKKLLLSDSGFYLCAWSGGNAIYFGEGSWLTVV.

This clonotype was recorded many times. DNA of the CDR3: TGCGCCAGCAGCTTGGGCCAGGCGAGAACCTTC. This gives the protein CASSLGQARTF. The rearrangement uses TRBV5-1 and TRBJ1-2; D ambiguous. V was shortened by 0 bases and J by 14 bases, with 11 bases between the two germline ends. The CDR3 has 11 residues. CDR1 and CDR2 from the germline V gene are SGHRS and YFSETQ. The entire variable domain, with the rest obtained from reference TRBV5-1 and TRBJ1-2, is as follows: KAGVTQTPRYLIKTRGQQVTLSCSPISGHRSVSWYQQTPGQGLQFLFEYFSETQRNKGNFPGRFSGRQFSNSRSEMNVSTLELGDSALYLCASSLGQARTFGSGTRLTVV.